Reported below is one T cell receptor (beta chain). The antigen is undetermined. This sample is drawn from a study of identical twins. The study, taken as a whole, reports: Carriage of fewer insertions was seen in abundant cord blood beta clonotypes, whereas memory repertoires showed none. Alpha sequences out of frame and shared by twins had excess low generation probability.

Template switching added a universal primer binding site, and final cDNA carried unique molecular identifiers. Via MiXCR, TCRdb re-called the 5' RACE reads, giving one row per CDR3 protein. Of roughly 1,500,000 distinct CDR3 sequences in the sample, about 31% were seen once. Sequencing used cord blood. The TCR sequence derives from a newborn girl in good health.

The CDR3 loop reads CSAIPETGLGNQPQHF. In DNA, the CDR3 is TGCAGTGCTATTCCCGAGACAGGGCTGGGGAATCAGCCCCAGCATTTT. The chain links TRBV20-1 to TRBJ1-5, with 7 bases aligning to TRBD1. The germline V gene encodes CDR1 DFQATT and CDR2 SNEGSKA (reference sequence). The length of the CDR3 is 16 residues. Trimming cost V 4 bases and J 4 bases; bases outside gene matches: 13.